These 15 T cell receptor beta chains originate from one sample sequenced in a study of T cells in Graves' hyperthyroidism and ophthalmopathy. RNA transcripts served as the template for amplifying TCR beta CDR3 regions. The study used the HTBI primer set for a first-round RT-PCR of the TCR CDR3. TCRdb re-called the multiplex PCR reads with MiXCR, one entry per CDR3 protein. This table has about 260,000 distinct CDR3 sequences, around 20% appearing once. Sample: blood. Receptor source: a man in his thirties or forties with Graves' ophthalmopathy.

The CDR3 nucleotides are TGCAGTGCGGAAAGCGGGGTAGCCAAAAACATTCAGTACTTC. This codes for CSAESGVAKNIQYF. This rearrangement joins TRBV20-1 to TRBJ2-4, with TRBD2 identical over 7 bases. V lost 6 bases, J lost 0 bases, and 5 bases stayed unmatched. The CDR3 is made up of 14 amino acids. Germline lookup yields CDR1 DFQATT and CDR2 SNEGSKA (reference sequence).

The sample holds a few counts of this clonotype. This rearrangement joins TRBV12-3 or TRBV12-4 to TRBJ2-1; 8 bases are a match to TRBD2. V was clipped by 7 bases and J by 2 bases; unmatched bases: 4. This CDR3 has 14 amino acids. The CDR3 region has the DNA TGTGCCAGCACAAAAGCGGGAGCCTACAATGAGCAGTTCTTC. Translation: CASTKAGAYNEQFF.

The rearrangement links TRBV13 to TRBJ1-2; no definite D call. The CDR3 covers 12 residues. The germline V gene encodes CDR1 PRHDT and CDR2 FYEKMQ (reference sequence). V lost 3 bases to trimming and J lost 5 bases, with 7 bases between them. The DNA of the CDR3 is TGTGCCAGCAGCTTCGACCAGTATGGCTACACCTTC. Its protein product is CASSFDQYGYTF. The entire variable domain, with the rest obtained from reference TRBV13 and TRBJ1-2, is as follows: AAGVIQSPRHLIKEKRETATLKCYPIPRHDTVYWYQQGPGQDPQFLISFYEKMQSDKGSIPDRFSAQQFSDYHSELNMSSLELGDSALYFCASSFDQYGYTFGSGTRLTVV.

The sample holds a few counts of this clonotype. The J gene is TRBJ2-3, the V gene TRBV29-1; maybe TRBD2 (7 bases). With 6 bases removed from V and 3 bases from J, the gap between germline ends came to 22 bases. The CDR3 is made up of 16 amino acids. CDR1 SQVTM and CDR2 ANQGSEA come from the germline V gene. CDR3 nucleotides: TGCAGCGTCCTACGGGACCCAAGGGGGGGGACAGATACGCAGTATTTT. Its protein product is CSVLRDPRGGTDTQYF.

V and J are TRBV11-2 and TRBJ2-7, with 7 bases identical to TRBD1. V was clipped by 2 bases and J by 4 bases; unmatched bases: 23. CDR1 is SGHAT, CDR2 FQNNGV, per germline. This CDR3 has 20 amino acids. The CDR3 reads CASSLRIWDAPRQGEYEQYF. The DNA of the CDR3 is TGTGCCAGCAGCTTAAGGATATGGGATGCCCCGAGACAGGGAGAGTACGAGCAGTACTTC.

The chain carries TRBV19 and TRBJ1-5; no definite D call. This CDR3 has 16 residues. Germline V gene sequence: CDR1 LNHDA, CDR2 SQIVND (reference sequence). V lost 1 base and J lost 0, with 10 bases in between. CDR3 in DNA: TGTGCCAGTAGTATAGCCTCCCCTTATAGCAATCAGCCCCAGCATTTT. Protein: CASSIASPYSNQPQHF.

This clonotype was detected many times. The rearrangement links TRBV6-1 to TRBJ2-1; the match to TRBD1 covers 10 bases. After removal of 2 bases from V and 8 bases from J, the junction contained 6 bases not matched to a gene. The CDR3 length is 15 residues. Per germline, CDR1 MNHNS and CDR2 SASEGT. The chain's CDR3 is CASSESGTGADEQFF. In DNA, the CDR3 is TGTGCCAGCAGTGAAAGCGGGACAGGGGCAGATGAGCAGTTCTTC.

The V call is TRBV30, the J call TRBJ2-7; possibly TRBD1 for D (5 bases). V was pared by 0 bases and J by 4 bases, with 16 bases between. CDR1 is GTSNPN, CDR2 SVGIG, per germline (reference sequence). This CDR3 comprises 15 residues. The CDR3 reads CAWSVLRDRKYEQYF. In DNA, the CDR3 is TGTGCCTGGAGTGTACTCCGTGACAGAAAATACGAGCAGTACTTC.

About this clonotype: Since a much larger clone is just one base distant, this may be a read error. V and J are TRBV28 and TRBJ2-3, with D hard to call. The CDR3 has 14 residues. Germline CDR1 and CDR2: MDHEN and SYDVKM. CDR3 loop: CSSSSGPSTDTQYF. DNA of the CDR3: TGTTCCAGCAGTTCCGGGCCTAGCACAGATACGCAGTATTTT.

CDR3 DNA sequence: TGCAGTGCCGTCCCCTCTAGCAATGAGCAGTTCTTC. This translates into CSAVPSSNEQFF. This sequence joins TRBV20-1 and TRBJ2-1; D uncertain. V was shortened by 6 bases and J by 6 bases, with 12 bases between the two germline ends. Germline V gene sequence: CDR1 DFQATT, CDR2 SNEGSKA (reference sequence). This CDR3 comprises 12 residues.

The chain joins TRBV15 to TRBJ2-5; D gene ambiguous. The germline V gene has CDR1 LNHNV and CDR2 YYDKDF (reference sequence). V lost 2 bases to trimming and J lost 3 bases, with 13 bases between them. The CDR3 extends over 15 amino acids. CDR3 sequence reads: CATSRPNNAKETQYF. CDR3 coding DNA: TGTGCCACCAGCAGACCTAACAACGCCAAAGAGACCCAGTACTTC.

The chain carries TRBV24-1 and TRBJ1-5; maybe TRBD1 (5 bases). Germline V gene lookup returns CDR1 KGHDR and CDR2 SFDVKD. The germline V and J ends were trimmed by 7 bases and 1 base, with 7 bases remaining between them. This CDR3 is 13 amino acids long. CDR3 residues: CATRGGSNQPQHF. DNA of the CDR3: TGTGCCACCAGGGGGGGAAGCAATCAGCCCCAGCATTTT.

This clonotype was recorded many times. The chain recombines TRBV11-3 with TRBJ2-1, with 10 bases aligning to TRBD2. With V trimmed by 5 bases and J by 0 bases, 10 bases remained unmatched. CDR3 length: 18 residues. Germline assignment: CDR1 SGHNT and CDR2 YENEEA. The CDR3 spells CASSKRGLAAGSYNEQFF. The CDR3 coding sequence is TGTGCCAGCAGCAAACGAGGACTAGCGGCAGGCTCCTACAATGAGCAGTTCTTC.

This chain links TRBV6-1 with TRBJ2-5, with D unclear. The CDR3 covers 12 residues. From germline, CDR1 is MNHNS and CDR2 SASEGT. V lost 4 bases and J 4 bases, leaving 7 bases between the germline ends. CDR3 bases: TGTGCCAGCAGTGCTAGTGGAGAGACCCAGTACTTC. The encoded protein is CASSASGETQYF.

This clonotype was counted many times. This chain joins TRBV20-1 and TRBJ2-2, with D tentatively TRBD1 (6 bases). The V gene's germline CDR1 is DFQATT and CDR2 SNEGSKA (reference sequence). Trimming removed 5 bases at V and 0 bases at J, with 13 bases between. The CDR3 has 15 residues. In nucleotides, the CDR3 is TGCAGTGCTCTTCGGACAGACGCGAACACCGGGGAGCTGTTTTTT. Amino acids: CSALRTDANTGELFF.